This paragraph covers one T cell receptor beta chain sequence. The authors' processing: Counts of nucleated cells, estimated from reference gene primer amplification, were obtained. Using immunoSEQ multiplex PCR, the repertoire was profiled, and TCRdb retains in-frame clones only, with some absent. The V and J calls and the clone size are those of that table, but D and trimming were determined from the DNA. This table has fewer than 250,000 clones, more than 60% appearing once. Germline lookup yields CDR1 SGHNT and CDR2 YYREEE (reference sequence). CDR3 size: 16 residues. V was trimmed by 1 base and J by 3 bases, leaving 13 bases between them. This sample was included in a study of blood T cell repertoires in COVID-19. Study overall: The United States, Italy and Spain were the sources of the acute and convalescent COVID-19 samples. Sources were T cells, B-cell-depleted T cells, or PBMCs; the material itself was cDNA or gDNA.

The rearrangement uses TRBV5-4 and TRBJ2-2; TRBD2 might be the D (5 bases). This TCR was sampled from a woman in her forties or fifties with acute or convalescent COVID-19. The sample comprised peripheral blood. In nucleotides, the CDR3 is TGTGCCAGCAGCTTGATCGGGGTTATGGACACCGGGGAGCTGTTTTTT. Translating gives CASSLIGVMDTGELFF. Based on the CDR3 plus reference TRBV5-4 and TRBJ2-2, the full variable domain is ETGVTQSPTHLIKTRGQQVTLRCSSQSGHNTVSWYQQALGQGPQFIFQYYREEENGRGNFPPRFSGLQFPNYSSELNVNALELDDSALYLCASSLIGVMDTGELFFGEGSRLTVL.